The next 8 T cell receptor beta chains were all read from a single sample in a study of shared clonotypes between healthy human individuals. The repertoire was sequenced with immunoSEQ multiplex PCR; TCRdb's copy has only in-frame clones and lacks some. The top ten hold approximately 0.06% of the sample, which has 500,000 to 550,000 clones, about 96% seen once. Source material: naive CD4+ T cells sorted from blood. Documented subset: CD45RA+ positively selected. Receptor source: a woman aged 25 to 45 in good health.

This clone was detected once. This rearrangement joins TRBV5-1 to TRBJ2-5; no clear D. V was cut by 2 bases and J by 4 bases, with 12 bases left in between. The CDR3 spans 14 residues. Germline V gene data show CDR1 as SGHRS and CDR2 as YFSETQ. CDR3 nucleotides: TGCGCCAGCAGCTTAATGGGGAAGGGAGAGACCCAGTACTTC. It yields the protein CASSLMGKGETQYF.

The rearrangement links TRBV6-5 to TRBJ1-5, with D unresolved. CDR3 length equals 13 residues. Germline V CDR1 and CDR2: MNHEY, SVGAGI. The V end was cut by 3 bases, the J end by 4 bases, with 7 bases between. CDR3 amino acids: CASSYDTNQPQHF. As DNA, the CDR3 is TGTGCCAGCAGTTATGATACAAATCAGCCCCAGCATTTT.

This CDR3 is CASSGLTADLETQYF. The DNA for the CDR3 is TGTGCCAGTAGTGGTTTAACTGCAGACTTGGAGACCCAGTACTTC. The V call is TRBV19, the J call TRBJ2-5; D gene uncertain. Deletions cut 5 bases from V and 5 bases from J, with 18 bases between. The CDR3 loop spans 15 amino acids. Germline values: CDR1 LNHDA, CDR2 SQIVND (reference sequence).

J is TRBJ2-7 and V is TRBV18; 8 positions agree with TRBD2. The length of the CDR3 is 16 residues. The germline gives CDR1 KGHSH, CDR2 LQKENI. V was clipped by 2 bases and J by 7 bases; unmatched bases: 13. The DNA for the CDR3 is TGTGCCAGCTCACCATTCGCGACTAGCGTAAAGTGGGAGCAGTACTTC. The encoded protein is CASSPFATSVKWEQYF.

V is TRBV10-2 and J is TRBJ2-2; D might be TRBD1 or TRBD2, each matching 11 bases. The CDR3 extends over 15 amino acids. The V gene's germline CDR1 is WSHSY and CDR2 SAAADI. Trimming cost V 6 bases and J 7 bases, with 18 bases left between them. CDR3 coding DNA: TGCGCCAGCAGGACTAGCGGGACAGGGGGCGGGGAGCTGTTTTTT. The encoded protein is CASRTSGTGGGELFF.

The V and J genes are TRBV2 and TRBJ2-7; D might be TRBD2 (6 bases). V lost 8 bases to trimming and J lost 3 bases, with 14 bases between them. This CDR3 spans 13 amino acids. Germline V gene lookup returns CDR1 SNHLY and CDR2 FYNNEI. The CDR3 DNA reads as TGTGCCAGCCAGACTAACGGGGGCTACGAGCAGTACTTC. The encoded protein is CASQTNGGYEQYF.

The chain is built from TRBV7-9 and TRBJ1-3; 7 bases agree with TRBD1. CDR1 and CDR2 from the germline V gene are SEHNR and FQNEAQ (reference sequence). The CDR3 sequence is 17 residues long. V gave up 5 bases and J gave up 0 bases; unmatched junction bases: 10. DNA for the CDR3: TGTGCCAGCAGCCGCCGGGACAGCGGATTCTCTGGAAACACCATATATTTT. This sequence encodes CASSRRDSGFSGNTIYF.

The chain couples TRBV7-9 to TRBJ1-4, with 7 bases lining up with TRBD1. Germline CDR1 and CDR2: SEHNR and FQNEAQ (reference sequence). With V trimmed by 1 base and J by 8 bases, 7 bases remained unmatched. The CDR3 has 15 amino acids. For the CDR3, the DNA is TGTGCCAGCAGCTTAGTGCTGGGACAGATAGAAAAACTGTTTTTT. Translating gives CASSLVLGQIEKLFF.